The present entry profiles one T cell receptor beta chain with its context. What it recognizes is unknown. This specimen belongs to a study of memory CD4+ T cells and cytomegalovirus serostatus. Study-level background: Donors were healthy Belgian adults, several CMV seropositive and about two dozen seronegative. Study-level points and caveats: The CMV-associated TCR signature appears largely within the CD4+ memory repertoire. A US-trained random forest predicted CMV serostatus with median AUC roughly 0.9.

CDR1 and CDR2 from the germline V gene are MNHNY and SVGAGI (reference sequence). This CDR3 is 16 amino acids long. V lost 2 bases and J lost 5, with 16 bases in between. The sort gate was single viable CD3+CD4+CD8-CD45RO+ cells for memory CD4+ T cells. Generated by immunoSEQ multiplex PCR, the TCRdb table keeps only in-frame clones and is missing some. The sample records under 40,000 clones, 70% to 85% being singletons. The sample was memory CD4+ T cells from blood. The origin of this receptor is an adult in good health and CMV-seropositive. The chain links TRBV6-6 to TRBJ2-1; D may be TRBD1 (6 bases). CDR3 residues: CASSYGRGQSNNEQFF. DNA for the CDR3: TGTGCCAGCAGTTACGGCAGAGGACAGTCCAACAATGAGCAGTTCTTC.